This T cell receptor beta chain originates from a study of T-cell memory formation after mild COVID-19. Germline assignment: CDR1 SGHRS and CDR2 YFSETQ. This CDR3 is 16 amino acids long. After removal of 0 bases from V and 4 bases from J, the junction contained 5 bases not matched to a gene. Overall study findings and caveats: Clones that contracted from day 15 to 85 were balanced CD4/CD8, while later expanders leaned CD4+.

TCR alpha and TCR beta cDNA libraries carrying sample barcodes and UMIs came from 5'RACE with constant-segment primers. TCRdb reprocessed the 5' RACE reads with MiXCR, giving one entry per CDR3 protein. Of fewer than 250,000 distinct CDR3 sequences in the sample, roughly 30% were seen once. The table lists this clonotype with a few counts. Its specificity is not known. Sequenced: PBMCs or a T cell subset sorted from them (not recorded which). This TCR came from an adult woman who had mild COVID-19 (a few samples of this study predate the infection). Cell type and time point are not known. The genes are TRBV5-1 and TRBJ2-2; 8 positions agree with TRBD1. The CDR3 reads CASSLGPDRVTGELFF. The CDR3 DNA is TGCGCCAGCAGCTTGGGTCCGGACAGGGTCACCGGGGAGCTGTTTTTT.